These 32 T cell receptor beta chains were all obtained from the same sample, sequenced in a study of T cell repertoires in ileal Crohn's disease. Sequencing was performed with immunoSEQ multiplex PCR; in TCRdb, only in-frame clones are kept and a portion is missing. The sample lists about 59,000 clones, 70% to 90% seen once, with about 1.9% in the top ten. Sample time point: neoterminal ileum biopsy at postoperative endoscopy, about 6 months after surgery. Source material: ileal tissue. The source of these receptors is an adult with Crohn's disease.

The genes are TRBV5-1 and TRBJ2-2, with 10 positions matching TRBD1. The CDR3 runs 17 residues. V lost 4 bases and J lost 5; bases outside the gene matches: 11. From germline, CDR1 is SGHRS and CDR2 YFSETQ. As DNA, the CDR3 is TGCGCCAGCAGCCGTAAGAGACAGGGGGCGCCTACCGGGGAGCTGTTTTTT. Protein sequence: CASSRKRQGAPTGELFF.

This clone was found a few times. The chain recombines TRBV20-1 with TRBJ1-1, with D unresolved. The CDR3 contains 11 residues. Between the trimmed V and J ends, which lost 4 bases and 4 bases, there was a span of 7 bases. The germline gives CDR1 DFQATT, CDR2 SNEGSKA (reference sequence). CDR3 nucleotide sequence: TGCAGTGCTACTGAGGTCACTGAAGCTTTCTTT. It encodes CSATEVTEAFF.

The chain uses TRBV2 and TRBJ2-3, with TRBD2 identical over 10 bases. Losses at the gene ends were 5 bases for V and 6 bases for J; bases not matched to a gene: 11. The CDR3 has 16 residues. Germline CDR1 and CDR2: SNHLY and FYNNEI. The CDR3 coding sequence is TGTGCCAGCAGTATACCGGGACTAGCGAGTTCGGATACGCAGTATTTT. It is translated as CASSIPGLASSDTQYF. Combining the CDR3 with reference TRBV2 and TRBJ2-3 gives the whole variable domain EPEVTQTPSHQVTQMGQEVILRCVPISNHLYFYWYRQILGQKVEFLVSFYNNEISEKSEIFDDQFSVERPDGSNFTLKIRSTKLEDSAMYFCASSIPGLASSDTQYFGPGTRLTVL.

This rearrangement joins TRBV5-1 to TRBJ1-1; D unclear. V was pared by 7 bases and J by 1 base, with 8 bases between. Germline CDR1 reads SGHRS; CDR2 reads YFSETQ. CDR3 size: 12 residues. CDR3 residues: CASREGNTEAFF. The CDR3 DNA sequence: TGCGCCAGCCGAGAGGGGAACACTGAAGCTTTCTTT. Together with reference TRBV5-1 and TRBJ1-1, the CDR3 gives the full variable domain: KAGVTQTPRYLIKTRGQQVTLSCSPISGHRSVSWYQQTPGQGLQFLFEYFSETQRNKGNFPGRFSGRQFSNSRSEMNVSTLELGDSALYLCASREGNTEAFFGQGTRLTVV.

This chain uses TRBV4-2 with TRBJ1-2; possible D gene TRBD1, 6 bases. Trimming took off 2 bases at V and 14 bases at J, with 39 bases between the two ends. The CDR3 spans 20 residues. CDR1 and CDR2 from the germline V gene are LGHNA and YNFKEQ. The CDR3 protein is CASSQNHWGGHALWRTRKTF. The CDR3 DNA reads TGTGCCAGCAGCCAAAATCATTGGGGGGGACATGCTCTATGGCGAACCCGGAAGACCTTC.

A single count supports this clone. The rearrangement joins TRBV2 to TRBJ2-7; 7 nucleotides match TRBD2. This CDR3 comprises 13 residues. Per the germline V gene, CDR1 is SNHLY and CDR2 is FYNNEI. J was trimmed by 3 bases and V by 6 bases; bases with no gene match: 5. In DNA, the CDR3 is TGTGCCAGCAGAGCTAGCGGACGCTACGAGCAGTACTTC. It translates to CASRASGRYEQYF.

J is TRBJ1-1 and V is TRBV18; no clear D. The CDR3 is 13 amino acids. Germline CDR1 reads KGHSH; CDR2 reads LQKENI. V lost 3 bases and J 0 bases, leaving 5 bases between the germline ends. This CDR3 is CASSPYMNTEAFF. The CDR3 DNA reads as TGTGCCAGCTCACCTTACATGAACACTGAAGCTTTCTTT.

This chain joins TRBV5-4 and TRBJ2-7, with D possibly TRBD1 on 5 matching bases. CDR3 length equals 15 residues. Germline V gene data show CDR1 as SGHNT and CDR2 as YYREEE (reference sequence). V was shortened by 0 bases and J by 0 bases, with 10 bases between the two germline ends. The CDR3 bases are TGTGCCAGCAGCTTGGAAGGGGCGAGCTCCTACGAGCAGTACTTC. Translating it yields CASSLEGASSYEQYF.

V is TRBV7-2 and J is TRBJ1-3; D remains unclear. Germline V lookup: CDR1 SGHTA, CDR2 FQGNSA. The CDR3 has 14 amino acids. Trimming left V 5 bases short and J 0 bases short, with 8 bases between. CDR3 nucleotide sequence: TGTGCCAGCAGCCTAACAGTCTCTGGAAACACCATATATTTT. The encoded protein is CASSLTVSGNTIYF.

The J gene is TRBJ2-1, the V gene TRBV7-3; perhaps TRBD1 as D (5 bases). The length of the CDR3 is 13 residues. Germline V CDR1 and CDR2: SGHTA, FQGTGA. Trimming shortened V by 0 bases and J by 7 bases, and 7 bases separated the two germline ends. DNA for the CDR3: TGTGCCAGCAGCTTAACTAGGGGTAATGAGCAGTTCTTC. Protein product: CASSLTRGNEQFF. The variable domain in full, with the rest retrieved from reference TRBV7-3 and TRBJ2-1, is GAGVSQTPSNKVTEKGKYVELRCDPISGHTALYWYRQSLGQGPEFLIYFQGTGAADDSGLPNDRFFAVRPEGSVSTLKIQRTERGDSAVYLCASSLTRGNEQFFGPGTRLTVL.

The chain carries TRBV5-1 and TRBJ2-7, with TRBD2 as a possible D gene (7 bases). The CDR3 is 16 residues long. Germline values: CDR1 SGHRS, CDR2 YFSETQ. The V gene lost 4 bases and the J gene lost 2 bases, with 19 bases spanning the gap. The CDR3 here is CASSLGGDIDTYEQYV. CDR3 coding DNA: TGCGCCAGCAGCCTTGGGGGGGACATCGACACCTACGAGCAGTACGTC.

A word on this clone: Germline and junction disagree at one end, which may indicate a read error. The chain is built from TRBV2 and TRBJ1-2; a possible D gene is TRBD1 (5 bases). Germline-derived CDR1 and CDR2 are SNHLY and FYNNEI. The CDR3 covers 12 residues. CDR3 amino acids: CASSGGRRFPGF. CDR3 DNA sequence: TGTGCCAGCAGTGGGGGCAGGCGCTTTCCAGGGTTC.

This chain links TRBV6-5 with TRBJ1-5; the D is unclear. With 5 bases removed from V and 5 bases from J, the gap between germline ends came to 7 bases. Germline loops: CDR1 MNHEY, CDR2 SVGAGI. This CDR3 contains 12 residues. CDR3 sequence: CASSTRDQPQHF. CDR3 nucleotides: TGTGCCAGCAGTACGAGGGATCAGCCCCAGCATTTT.

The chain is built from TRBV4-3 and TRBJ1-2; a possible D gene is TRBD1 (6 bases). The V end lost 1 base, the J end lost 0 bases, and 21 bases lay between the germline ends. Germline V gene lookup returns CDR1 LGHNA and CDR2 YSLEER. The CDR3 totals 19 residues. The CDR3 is CASSQAPRGPEGANYGYTF. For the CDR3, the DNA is TGCGCCAGCAGCCAAGCACCAAGGGGCCCAGAGGGGGCTAACTATGGCTACACCTTC.

CDR3 protein: CASSLPPLAGGSREQFF. The CDR3 DNA is TGTGCCAGCAGCTTACCCCCACTAGCGGGGGGTTCCCGTGAGCAGTTCTTC. The J gene is TRBJ2-1, the V gene TRBV5-4, with TRBD2 identical over 12 bases. Germline CDR1 reads SGHNT; CDR2 reads YYREEE (reference sequence). Trimming took 2 bases from V and 9 from J; bases not matched to a gene: 12. This CDR3 contains 17 residues.

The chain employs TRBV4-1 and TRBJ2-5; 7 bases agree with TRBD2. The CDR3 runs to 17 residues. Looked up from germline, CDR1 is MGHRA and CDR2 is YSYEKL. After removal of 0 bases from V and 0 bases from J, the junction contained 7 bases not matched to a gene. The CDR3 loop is CASSQDQAGRYQETQYF. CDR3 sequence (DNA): TGCGCCAGCAGCCAAGACCAAGCGGGGAGGTACCAAGAGACCCAGTACTTC.

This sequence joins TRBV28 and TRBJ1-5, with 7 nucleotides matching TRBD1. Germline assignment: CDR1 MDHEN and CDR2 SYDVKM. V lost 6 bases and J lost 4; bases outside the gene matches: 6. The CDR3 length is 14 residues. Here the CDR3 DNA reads TGTGCCAGCAGAGAGGACAGGCCTAATCAGCCCCAGCATTTT. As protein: CASREDRPNQPQHF.

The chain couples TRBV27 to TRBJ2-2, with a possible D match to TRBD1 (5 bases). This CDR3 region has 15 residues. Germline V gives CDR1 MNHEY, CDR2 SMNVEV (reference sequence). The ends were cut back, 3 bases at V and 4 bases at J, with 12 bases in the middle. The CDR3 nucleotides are TGTGCCAGCAGTTTTCAGGGATTTAGCACCGGGGAGCTGTTTTTT. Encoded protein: CASSFQGFSTGELFF.

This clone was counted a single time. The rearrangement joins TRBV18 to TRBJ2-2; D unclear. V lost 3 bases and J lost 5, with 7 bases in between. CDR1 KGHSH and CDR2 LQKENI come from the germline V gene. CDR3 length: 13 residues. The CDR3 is CASSPVGTGELFF. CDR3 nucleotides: TGTGCCAGCTCACCTGTCGGGACCGGGGAGCTGTTTTTT.

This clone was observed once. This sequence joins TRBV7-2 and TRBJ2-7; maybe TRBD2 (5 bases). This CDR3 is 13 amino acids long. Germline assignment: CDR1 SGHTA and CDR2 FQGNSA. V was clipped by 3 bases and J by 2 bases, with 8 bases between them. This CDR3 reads CASSFSGTYEQYF. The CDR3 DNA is TGTGCCAGCAGCTTTTCCGGGACCTACGAGCAGTACTTC.

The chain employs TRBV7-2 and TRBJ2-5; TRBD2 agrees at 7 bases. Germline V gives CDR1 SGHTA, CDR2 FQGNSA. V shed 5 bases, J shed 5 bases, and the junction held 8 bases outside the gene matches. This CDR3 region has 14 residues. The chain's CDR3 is CASSPSGVKETQYF. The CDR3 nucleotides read TGTGCCAGCAGCCCGAGCGGGGTTAAGGAGACCCAGTACTTC.

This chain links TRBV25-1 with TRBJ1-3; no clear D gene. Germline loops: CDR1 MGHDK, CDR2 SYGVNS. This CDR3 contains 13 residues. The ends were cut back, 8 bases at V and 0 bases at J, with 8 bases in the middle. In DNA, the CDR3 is TGTGCCAGCGGAGACGCCTCTGGAAACACCATATATTTT. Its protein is CASGDASGNTIYF.

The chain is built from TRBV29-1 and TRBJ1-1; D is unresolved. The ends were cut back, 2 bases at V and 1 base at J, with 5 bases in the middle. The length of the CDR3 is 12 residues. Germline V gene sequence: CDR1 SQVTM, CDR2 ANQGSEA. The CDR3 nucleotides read TGCAGCGTTGAACAGGCGAACACTGAAGCTTTCTTT. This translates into CSVEQANTEAFF.

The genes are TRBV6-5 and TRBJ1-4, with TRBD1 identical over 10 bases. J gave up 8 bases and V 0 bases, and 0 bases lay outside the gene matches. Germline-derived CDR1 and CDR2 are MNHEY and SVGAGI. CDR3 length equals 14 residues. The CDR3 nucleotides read TGTGCCAGCAGTTACTCGACAGGGGGCGAAAAACTGTTTTTT. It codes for CASSYSTGGEKLFF.

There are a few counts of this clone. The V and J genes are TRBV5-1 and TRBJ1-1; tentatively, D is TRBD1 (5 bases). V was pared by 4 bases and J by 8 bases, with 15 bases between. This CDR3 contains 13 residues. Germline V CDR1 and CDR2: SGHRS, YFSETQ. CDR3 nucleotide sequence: TGCGCCAGCAGCCTAACAGGAAACTCCGAAGCTTTCTTT. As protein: CASSLTGNSEAFF.

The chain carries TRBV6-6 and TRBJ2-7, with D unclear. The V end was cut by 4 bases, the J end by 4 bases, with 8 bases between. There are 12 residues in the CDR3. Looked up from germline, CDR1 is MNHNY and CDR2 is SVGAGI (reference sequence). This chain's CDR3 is CASSFLFYEQYF. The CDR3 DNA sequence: TGTGCCAGCAGTTTCCTTTTTTACGAGCAGTACTTC.

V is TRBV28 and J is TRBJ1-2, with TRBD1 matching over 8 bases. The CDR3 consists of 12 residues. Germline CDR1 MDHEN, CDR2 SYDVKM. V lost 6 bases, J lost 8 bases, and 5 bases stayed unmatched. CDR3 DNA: TGTGCCAGCAGATCGGACAGGGCCGGCTACACCTTC. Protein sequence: CASRSDRAGYTF.

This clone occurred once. The CDR3 here is CSVDLGVGQPQHF. DNA for the CDR3: TGCAGCGTTGATTTGGGAGTTGGCCAGCCCCAGCATTTT. This chain connects TRBV29-1 to TRBJ1-5; D gene ambiguous. Germline CDR1 is SQVTM and CDR2 is ANQGSEA. The CDR3 runs 13 residues. Trimming removed 3 bases at V and 7 bases at J, with 13 bases between.

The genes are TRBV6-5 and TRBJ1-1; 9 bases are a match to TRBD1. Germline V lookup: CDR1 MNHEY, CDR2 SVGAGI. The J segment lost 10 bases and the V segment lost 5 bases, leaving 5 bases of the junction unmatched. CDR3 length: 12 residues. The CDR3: CASSHGTGTAFF. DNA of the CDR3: TGTGCCAGCAGTCACGGGACAGGGACAGCTTTCTTT.

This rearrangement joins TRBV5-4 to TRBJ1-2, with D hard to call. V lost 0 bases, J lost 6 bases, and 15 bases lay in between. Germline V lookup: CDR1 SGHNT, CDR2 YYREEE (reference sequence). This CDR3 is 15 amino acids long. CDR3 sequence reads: CASSLGVAVWDGYTF. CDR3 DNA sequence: TGTGCCAGCAGCTTGGGGGTTGCGGTCTGGGATGGCTACACCTTC.

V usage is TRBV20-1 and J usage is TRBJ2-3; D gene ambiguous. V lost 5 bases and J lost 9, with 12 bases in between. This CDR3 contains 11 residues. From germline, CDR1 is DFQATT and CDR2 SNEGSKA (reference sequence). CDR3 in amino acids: CSAPLPATQYF. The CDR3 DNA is TGCAGTGCTCCACTACCTGCCACGCAGTATTTT.

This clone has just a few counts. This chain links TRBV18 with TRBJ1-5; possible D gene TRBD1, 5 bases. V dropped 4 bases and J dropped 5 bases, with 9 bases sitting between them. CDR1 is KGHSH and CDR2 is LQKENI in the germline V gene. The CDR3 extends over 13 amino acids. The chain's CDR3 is CASSQAGDQPQHF. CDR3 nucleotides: TGTGCCAGCTCACAGGCGGGGGATCAGCCCCAGCATTTT.